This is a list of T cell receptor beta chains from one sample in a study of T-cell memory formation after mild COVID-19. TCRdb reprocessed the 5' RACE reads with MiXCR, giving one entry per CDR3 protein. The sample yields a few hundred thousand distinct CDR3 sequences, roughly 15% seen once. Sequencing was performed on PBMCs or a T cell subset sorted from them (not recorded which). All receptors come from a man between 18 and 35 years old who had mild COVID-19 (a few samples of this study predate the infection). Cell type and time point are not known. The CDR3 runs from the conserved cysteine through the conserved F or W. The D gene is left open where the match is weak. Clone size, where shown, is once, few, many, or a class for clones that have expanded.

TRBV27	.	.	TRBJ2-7	CASRRTGGSPYEQYF	TGTGCCAGCAGACGTACAGGAGGCAGTCCCTACGAGCAGTACTTC
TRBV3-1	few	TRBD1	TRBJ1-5	CASSQGSLGTGSNQPQHF	TGTGCCAGCAGCCAAGGGTCCCTTGGGACAGGGAGCAATCAGCCCCAGCATTTT
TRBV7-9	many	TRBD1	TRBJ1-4	CASSSLGGLFEKLFF	TGTGCCAGCAGCTCACTAGGGGGCCTGTTCGAAAAACTGTTTTTT
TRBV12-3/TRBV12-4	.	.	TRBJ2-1	CASSSQSWGQNEQFF	TGTGCCAGCAGTTCCCAGAGTTGGGGGCAAAATGAGCAGTTCTTC
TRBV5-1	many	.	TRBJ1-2	CASSLVQSNYGYTF	TGCGCCAGCAGCTTGGTACAGTCCAACTATGGCTACACCTTC
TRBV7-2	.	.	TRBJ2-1	CASRNYGTNSYNEQFF	TGTGCCAGCAGAAACTACGGGACAAACTCCTACAATGAGCAGTTCTTC
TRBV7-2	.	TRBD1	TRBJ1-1	CASSSPGTGGEAFF	TGTGCCAGCAGCTCCCCCGGGACAGGGGGCGAAGCTTTCTTT
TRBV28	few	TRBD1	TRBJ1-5	CASRKQGLERQPQHF	TGTGCCAGCAGGAAACAGGGGTTAGAGCGTCAGCCCCAGCATTTT
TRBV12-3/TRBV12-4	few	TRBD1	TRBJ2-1	CASSFEGAPYNEQFF	TGTGCCAGCAGTTTCGAGGGGGCGCCTTACAATGAGCAGTTCTTC
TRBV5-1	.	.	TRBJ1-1	CASSLDGMNTEAFF	TGCGCCAGCAGCTTGGACGGAATGAACACTGAAGCTTTCTTT
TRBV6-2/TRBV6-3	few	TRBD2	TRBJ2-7	CASSYSLAGDYEQYF	TGTGCCAGCAGTTACTCCCTAGCGGGGGACTACGAGCAGTACTTC
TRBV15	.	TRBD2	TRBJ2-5	CATSRISGGAQETQYF	TGTGCCACCAGCAGGATTAGCGGGGGGGCCCAAGAGACCCAGTACTTC
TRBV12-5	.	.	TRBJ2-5	CASGPPQPVGETQYF	TGTGCTAGTGGTCCGCCCCAACCCGTAGGAGAGACCCAGTACTTC
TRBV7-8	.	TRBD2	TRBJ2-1	CASSLEVWSGSSYNEQFF	TGTGCCAGCAGCTTAGAGGTGTGGAGCGGGAGCTCCTACAATGAGCAGTTCTTC
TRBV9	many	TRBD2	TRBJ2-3	CASSRGLAGGSTDTQYF	TGTGCCAGCAGCAGAGGACTAGCGGGGGGAAGCACAGATACGCAGTATTTT
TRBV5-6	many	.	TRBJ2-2	CASSSGLTNTGELFF	TGTGCCAGCAGCTCCGGACTGACTAACACCGGGGAGCTGTTTTTT
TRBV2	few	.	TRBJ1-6	CASLGGNSPLHF	TGTGCCAGCTTGGGCGGGAATTCACCCCTCCACTTT
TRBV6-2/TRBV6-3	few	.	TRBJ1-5	CASSHTLSLANQPQHF	TGTGCCAGCAGTCATACACTCAGCCTCGCTAATCAGCCCCAGCATTTT
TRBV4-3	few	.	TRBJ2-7	CASSLGGNTQYF	TGCGCCAGCAGCCTAGGAGGAAATACGCAGTACTTC
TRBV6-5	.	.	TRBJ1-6	CASNLSRDSPLHF	TGTGCCAGCAACCTATCCAGGGATTCACCCCTCCACTTT
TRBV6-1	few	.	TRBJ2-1	CASSEAAPYNEQFF	TGTGCCAGCAGTGAAGCGGCTCCATACAATGAGCAGTTCTTC
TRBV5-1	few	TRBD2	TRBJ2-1	CASSFGTSGGSEQFF	TGCGCCAGCAGCTTCGGGACTAGCGGGGGAAGTGAGCAGTTCTTC
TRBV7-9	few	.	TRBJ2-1	CASSPNGTPYEQFF	TGTGCCAGCAGTCCTAACGGGACTCCATATGAGCAGTTCTTC
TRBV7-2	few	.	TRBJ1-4	CASSFRGQNEKLFF	TGTGCCAGCAGCTTCAGGGGCCAGAATGAAAAACTGTTTTTT
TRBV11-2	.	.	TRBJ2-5	CASSSGWEGARETQYF	TGTGCCAGCAGCTCGGGCTGGGAGGGGGCACGAGAGACCCAGTACTTC
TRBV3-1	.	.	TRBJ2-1	CASSASGTISRVGEQFF	TGTGCCAGCAGCGCCTCCGGGACAATTAGTAGAGTAGGTGAGCAGTTCTTC